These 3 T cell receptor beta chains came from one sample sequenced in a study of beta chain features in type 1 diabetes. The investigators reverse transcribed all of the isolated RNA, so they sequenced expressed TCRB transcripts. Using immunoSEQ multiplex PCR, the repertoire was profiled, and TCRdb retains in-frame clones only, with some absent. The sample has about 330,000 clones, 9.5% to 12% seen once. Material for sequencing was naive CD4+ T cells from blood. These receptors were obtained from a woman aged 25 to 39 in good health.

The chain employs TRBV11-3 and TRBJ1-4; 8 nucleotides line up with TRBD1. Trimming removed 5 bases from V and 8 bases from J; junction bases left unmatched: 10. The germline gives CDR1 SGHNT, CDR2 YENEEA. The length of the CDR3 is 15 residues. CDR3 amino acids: CASSRGQGAGEKLFF. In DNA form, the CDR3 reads TGTGCCAGCAGCCGCGGTCAGGGGGCAGGAGAAAAACTGTTTTTT. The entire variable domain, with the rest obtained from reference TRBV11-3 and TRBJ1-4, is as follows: EAGVVQSPRYKIIEKKQPVAFWCNPISGHNTLYWYLQNLGQGPELLIRYENEEAVDDSQLPKDRFSAERLKGVDSTLKIQPAELGDSAVYLCASSRGQGAGEKLFFGSGTQLSVL.

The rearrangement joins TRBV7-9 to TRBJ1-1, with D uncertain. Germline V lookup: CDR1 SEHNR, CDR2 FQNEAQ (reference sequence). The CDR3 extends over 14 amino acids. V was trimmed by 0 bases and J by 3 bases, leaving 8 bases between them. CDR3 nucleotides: TGTGCCAGCAGCTTAGCCGGGTTCGACACTGAAGCTTTCTTT. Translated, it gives CASSLAGFDTEAFF.

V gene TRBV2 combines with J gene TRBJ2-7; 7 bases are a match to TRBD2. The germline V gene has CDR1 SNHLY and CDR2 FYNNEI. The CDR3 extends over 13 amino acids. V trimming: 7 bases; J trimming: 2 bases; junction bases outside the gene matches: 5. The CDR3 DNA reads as TGTGCCAGCATGGGAGGGAGGACCTACGAGCAGTACTTC. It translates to CASMGGRTYEQYF. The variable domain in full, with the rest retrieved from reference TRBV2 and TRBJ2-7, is EPEVTQTPSHQVTQMGQEVILRCVPISNHLYFYWYRQILGQKVEFLVSFYNNEISEKSEIFDDQFSVERPDGSNFTLKIRSTKLEDSAMYFCASMGGRTYEQYFGPGTRLTVT.